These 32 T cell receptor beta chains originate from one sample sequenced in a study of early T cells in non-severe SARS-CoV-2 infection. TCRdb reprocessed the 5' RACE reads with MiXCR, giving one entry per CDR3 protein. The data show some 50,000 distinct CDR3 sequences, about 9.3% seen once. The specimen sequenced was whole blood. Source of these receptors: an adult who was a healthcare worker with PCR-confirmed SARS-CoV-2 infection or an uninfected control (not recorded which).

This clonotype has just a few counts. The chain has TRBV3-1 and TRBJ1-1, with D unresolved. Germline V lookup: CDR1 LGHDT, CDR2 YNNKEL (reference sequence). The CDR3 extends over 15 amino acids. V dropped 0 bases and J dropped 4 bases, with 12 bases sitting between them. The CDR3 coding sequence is TGTGCCAGCAGCCAAGATTGGGCGTTTGGCACTGAAGCTTTCTTT. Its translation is CASSQDWAFGTEAFF.

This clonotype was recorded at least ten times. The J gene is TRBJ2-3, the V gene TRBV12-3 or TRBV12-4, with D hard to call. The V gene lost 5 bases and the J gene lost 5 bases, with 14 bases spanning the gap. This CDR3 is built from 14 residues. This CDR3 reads CASSPNDWGDTQYF. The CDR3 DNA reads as TGTGCCAGCAGTCCCAACGACTGGGGAGATACGCAGTATTTT.

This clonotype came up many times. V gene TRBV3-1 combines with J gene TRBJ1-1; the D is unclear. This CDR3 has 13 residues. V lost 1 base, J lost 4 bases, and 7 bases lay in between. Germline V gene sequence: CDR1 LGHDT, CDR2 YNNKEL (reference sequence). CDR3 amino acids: CASSQVSGTEAFF. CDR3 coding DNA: TGTGCCAGCAGCCAAGTTTCAGGCACTGAAGCTTTCTTT.

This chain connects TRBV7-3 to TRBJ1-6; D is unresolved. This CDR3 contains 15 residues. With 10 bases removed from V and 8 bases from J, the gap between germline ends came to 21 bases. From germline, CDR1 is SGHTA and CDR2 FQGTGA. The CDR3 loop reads CAIRALQLDDSPLHF. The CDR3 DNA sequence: TGTGCCATCCGGGCCCTTCAGCTAGACGATTCACCCCTCCACTTT. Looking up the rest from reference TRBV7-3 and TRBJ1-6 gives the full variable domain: GAGVSQTPSNKVTEKGKYVELRCDPISGHTALYWYRQSLGQGPEFLIYFQGTGAADDSGLPNDRFFAVRPEGSVSTLKIQRTERGDSAVYLCAIRALQLDDSPLHFGNGTRLTVT.

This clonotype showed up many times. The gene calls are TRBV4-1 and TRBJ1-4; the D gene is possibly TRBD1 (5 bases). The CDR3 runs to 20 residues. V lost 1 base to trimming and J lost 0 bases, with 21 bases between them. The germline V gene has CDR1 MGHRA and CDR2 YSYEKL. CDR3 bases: TGCGCCAGCAGCCAAGGGATCCCAAGGGGTTTGGGGACAACTAATGAAAAACTGTTTTTT. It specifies CASSQGIPRGLGTTNEKLFF.

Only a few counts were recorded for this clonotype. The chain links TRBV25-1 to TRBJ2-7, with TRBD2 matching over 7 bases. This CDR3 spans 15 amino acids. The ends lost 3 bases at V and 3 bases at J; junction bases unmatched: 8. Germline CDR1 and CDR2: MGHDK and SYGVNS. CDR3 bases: TGTGCCAGCAGTGACGCGCGGGGAGGGGACTACGAGCAGTACTTC. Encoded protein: CASSDARGGDYEQYF.

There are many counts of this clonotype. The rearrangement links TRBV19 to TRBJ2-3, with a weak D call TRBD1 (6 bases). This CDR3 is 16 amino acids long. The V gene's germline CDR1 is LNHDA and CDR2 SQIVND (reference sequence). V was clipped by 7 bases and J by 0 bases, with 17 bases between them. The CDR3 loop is CASKDRGDQSTDTQYF. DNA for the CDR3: TGTGCCAGTAAGGACAGAGGGGATCAAAGCACAGATACGCAGTATTTT.

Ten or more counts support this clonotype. Written as DNA, the CDR3 is TGTGCCAGCAGAGGGCTAGCAGTGGATACGCAGTATTTT. This encodes CASRGLAVDTQYF. The V call is TRBV6-2 or TRBV6-3, the J call TRBJ2-3; weak D call: TRBD2 (5 bases). Germline V gene sequence: CDR1 MNHEY, CDR2 SVGEGT. This CDR3 has 13 amino acids. Between the trimmed V and J ends, which lost 6 bases and 6 bases, there was a span of 13 bases.

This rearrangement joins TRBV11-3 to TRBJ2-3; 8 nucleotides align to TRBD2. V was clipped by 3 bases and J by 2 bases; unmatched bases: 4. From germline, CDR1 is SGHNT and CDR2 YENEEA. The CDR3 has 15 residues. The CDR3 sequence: CASSLVSGATDTQYF. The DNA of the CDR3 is TGTGCCAGCAGCTTGGTTAGCGGGGCCACAGATACGCAGTATTTT.

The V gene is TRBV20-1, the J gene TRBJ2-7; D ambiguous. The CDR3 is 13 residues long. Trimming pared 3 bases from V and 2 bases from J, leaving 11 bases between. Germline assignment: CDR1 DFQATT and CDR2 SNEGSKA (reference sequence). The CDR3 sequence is CSASVGIPYEQYF. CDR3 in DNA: TGCAGTGCTAGTGTGGGGATTCCCTACGAGCAGTACTTC.

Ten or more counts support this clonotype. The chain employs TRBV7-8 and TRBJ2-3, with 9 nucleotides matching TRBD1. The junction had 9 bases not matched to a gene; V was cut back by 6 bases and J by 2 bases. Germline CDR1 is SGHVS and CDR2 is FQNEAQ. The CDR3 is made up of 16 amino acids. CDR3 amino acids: CASSHRTGGFTDTQYF. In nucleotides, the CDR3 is TGTGCCAGCAGTCATAGAACAGGGGGCTTCACAGATACGCAGTATTTT.

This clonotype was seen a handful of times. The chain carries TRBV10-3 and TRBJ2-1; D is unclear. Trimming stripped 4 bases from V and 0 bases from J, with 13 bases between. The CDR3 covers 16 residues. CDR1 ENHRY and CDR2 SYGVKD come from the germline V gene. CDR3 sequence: CAISGSDNPSYNEQFF. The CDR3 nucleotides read TGTGCCATCAGTGGTTCAGACAATCCCTCCTACAATGAGCAGTTCTTC.

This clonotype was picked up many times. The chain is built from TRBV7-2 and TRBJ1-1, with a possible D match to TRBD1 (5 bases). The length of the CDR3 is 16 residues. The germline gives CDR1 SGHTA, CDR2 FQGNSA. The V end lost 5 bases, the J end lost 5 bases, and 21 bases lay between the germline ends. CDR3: CASSPQAGVLRTEAFF. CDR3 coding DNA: TGTGCCAGCAGCCCTCAGGCGGGGGTTCTTCGAACTGAAGCTTTCTTT. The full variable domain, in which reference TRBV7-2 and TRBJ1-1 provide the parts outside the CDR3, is GAGVSQSPSNKVTEKGKDVELRCDPISGHTALYWYRQSLGQGLEFLIYFQGNSAPDKSGLPSDRFSAERTGGSVSTLTIQRTQQEDSAVYLCASSPQAGVLRTEAFFGQGTRLTVV.

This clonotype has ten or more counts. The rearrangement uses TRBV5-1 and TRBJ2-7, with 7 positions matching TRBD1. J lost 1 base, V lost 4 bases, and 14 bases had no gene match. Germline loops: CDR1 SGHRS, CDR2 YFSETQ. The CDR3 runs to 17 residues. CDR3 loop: CASSPGQFFLPSYEQYF. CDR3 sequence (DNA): TGCGCCAGCAGCCCGGGACAGTTTTTCCTGCCGTCCTACGAGCAGTACTTC.

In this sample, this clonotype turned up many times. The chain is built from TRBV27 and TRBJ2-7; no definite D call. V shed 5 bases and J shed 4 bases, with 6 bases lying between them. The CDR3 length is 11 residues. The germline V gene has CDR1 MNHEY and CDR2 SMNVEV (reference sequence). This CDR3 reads CASSTSYEQYF. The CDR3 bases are TGTGCCAGCAGTACTTCTTACGAGCAGTACTTC.

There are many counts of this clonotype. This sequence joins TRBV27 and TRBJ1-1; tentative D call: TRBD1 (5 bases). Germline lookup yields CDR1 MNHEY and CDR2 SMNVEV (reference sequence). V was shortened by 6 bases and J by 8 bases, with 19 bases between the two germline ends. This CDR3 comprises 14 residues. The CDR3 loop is CASSLGLTNKEAFF. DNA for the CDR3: TGTGCCAGCAGCCTGGGACTAACGAACAAGGAAGCTTTCTTT.

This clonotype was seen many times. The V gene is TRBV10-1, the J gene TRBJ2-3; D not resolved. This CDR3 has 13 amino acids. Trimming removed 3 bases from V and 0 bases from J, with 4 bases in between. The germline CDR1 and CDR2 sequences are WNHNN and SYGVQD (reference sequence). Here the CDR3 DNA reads TGCGCCAGCAGTGACCCTAGCACAGATACGCAGTATTTT. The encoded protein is CASSDPSTDTQYF.

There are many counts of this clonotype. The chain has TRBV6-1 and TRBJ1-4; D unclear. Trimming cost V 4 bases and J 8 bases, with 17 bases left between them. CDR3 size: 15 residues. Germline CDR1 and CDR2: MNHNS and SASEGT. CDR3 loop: CASSANHRRAEKLFF. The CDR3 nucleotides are TGTGCCAGCAGTGCCAACCATAGGAGGGCCGAAAAACTGTTTTTT.

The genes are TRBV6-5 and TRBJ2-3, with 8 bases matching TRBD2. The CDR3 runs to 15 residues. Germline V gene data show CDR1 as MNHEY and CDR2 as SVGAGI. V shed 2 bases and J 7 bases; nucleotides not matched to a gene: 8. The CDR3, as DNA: TGTGCCAGCAGTTACGTTAGCGGGGTTGGGAATACGCAGTATTTT. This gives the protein CASSYVSGVGNTQYF.

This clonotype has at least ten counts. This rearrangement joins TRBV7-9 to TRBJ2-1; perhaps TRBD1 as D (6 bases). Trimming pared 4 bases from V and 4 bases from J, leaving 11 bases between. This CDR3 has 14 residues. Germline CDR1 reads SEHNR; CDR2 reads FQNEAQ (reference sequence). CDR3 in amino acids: CASSYAGVYNEQFF. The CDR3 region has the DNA TGTGCCAGCAGCTACGCAGGGGTTTACAATGAGCAGTTCTTC.

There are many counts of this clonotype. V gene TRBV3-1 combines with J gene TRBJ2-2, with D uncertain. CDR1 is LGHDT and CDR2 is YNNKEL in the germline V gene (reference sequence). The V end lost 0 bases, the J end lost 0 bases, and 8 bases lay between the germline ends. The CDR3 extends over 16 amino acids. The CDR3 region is CASSQDRSTNTGELFF. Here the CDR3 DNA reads TGTGCCAGCAGCCAAGATCGGAGTACGAACACCGGGGAGCTGTTTTTT.

CDR3 DNA: TGTGCCAGCAGTTACTCGGGGGCCGCTAATTCACCCCTCCACTTT. It codes for CASSYSGAANSPLHF. The chain is built from TRBV6-6 and TRBJ1-6; maybe TRBD1 (6 bases). V lost 0 bases to trimming and J lost 6 bases, with 9 bases between them. CDR3 length: 15 residues. Germline V gene lookup returns CDR1 MNHNY and CDR2 SVGAGI (reference sequence).

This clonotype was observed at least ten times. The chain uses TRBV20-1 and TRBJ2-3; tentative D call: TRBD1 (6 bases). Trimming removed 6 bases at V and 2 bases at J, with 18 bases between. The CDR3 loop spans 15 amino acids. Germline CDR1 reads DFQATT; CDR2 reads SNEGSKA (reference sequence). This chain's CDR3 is CSALPFLGATDTQYF. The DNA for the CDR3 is TGCAGTGCCCTACCCTTTTTGGGGGCCACAGATACGCAGTATTTT.

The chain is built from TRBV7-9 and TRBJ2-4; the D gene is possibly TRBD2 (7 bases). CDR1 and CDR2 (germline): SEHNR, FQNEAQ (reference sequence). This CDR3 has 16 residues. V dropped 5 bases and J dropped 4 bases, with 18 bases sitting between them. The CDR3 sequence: CASSLEGRDTKNIQYF. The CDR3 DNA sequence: TGTGCCAGCAGCCTCGAAGGGAGGGACACTAAAAACATTCAGTACTTC.

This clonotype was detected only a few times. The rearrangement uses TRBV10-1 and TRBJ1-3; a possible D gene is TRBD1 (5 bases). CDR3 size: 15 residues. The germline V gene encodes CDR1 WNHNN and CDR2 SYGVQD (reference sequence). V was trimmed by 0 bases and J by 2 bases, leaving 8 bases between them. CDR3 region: CASSESGRAGNTIYF. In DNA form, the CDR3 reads TGCGCCAGCAGTGAGTCCGGCAGGGCTGGAAACACCATATATTTT.

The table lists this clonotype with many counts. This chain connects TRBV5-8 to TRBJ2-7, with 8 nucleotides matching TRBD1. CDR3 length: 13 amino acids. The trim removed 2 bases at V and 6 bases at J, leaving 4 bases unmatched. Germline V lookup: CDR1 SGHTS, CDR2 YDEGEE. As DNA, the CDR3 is TGTGCCAGCAGCTTCGGCAGGGGGCGCGAGCAGTACTTC. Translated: CASSFGRGREQYF.

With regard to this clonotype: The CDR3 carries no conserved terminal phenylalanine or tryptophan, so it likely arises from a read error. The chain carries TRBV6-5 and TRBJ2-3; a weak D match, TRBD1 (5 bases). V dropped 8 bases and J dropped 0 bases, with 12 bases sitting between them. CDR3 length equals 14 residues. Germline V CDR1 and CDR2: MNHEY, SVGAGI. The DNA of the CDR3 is TGTGCCAGCGGGCGAGCAGGGAGCACAGATACGCAGTATTTA. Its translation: CASGRAGSTDTQYL.

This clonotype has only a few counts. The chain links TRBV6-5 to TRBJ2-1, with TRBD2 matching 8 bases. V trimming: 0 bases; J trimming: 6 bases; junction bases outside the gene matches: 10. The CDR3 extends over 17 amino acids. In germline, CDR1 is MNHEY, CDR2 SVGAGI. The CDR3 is CASSYSNRGGFGNEQFF. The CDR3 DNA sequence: TGTGCCAGCAGTTACTCGAACCGGGGGGGCTTTGGCAATGAGCAGTTCTTC.

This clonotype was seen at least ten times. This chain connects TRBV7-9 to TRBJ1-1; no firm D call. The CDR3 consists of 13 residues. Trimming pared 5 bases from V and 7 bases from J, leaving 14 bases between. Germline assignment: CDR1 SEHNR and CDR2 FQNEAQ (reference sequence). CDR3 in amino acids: CASSPVSRSEAFF. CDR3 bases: TGTGCCAGCAGCCCGGTCTCGAGGAGTGAAGCTTTCTTT.

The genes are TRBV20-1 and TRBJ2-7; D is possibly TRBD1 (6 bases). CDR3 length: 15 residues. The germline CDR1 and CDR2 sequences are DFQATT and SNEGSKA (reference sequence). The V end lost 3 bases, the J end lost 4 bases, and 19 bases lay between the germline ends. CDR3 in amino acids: CSASALDSYSYEQYF. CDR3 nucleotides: TGCAGTGCTAGTGCCTTGGACAGTTATTCTTACGAGCAGTACTTC.

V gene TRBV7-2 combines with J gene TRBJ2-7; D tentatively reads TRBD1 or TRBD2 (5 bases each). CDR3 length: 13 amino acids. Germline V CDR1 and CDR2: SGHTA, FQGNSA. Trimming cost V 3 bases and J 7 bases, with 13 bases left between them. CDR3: CASSFLPEGEQYF. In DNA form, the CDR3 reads TGTGCCAGCAGCTTCTTACCTGAGGGGGAGCAGTACTTC.

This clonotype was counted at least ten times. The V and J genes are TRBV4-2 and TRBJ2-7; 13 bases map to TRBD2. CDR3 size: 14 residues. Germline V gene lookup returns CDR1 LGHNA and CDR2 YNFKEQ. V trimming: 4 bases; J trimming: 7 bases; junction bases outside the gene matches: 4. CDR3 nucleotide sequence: TGTGCCAGCAGCCCACTAGCGGGAGGGAATGAGCAGTACTTC. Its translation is CASSPLAGGNEQYF.